A single sample gave rise to the 22 T cell receptor beta chains below, sequenced in a study of immune cell composition in non-small cell lung cancer. The repertoire was sequenced with immunoSEQ multiplex PCR; TCRdb's copy has only in-frame clones and lacks some. The sample comprises about 7,500 clones, about 70% of which are singletons, and over 7.5% rests with the top ten. The sequencing sample was made of lung tumor tissue. The receptors derive from a human donor with non-small cell lung cancer.

The chain joins TRBV4-2 to TRBJ2-5, with TRBD1 as a possible D gene (6 bases). CDR3 size: 16 residues. V lost 1 base, J lost 5 bases, and 17 bases lay in between. Germline V CDR1 and CDR2: LGHNA, YNFKEQ. The CDR3 region has the DNA TGTGCCAGCAGCCAAGCGGTACAGGGCGCGGACGAGACCCAGTACTTC. As protein: CASSQAVQGADETQYF.

This clone was observed once. The rearrangement uses TRBV2 and TRBJ2-1; the D is unclear. Germline V gives CDR1 SNHLY, CDR2 FYNNEI. The CDR3 loop spans 15 amino acids. V gave up 1 base and J gave up 0 bases, with 7 bases separating them. The CDR3 bases are TGTGCCAGCAGTGAAGACTATAGCTCCTACAATGAGCAGTTCTTC. As protein: CASSEDYSSYNEQFF.

This chain uses TRBV7-2 with TRBJ2-5, with D possibly matching TRBD2 (7 bases). Looked up from germline, CDR1 is SGHTA and CDR2 is FQGNSA. Trimming shortened V by 3 bases and J by 5 bases, and 13 bases separated the two germline ends. The CDR3 covers 14 residues. CDR3 DNA sequence: TGTGCCAGCAGCTTTGACGGGGGGCCGGAGACCCAGTACTTC. Translating gives CASSFDGGPETQYF.

The genes are TRBV2 and TRBJ2-6, with D perhaps TRBD1 (5 bases). V was shortened by 2 bases and J by 0 bases, with 8 bases between the two germline ends. CDR1 and CDR2 (germline): SNHLY, FYNNEI. The CDR3 covers 16 residues. CDR3 in amino acids: CASSEQGNSGANVLTF. The CDR3 DNA follows: TGTGCCAGCAGTGAACAGGGAAACTCTGGGGCCAACGTCCTGACTTTC.

The chain carries TRBV30 and TRBJ2-3; possibly TRBD2 for D (5 bases). Germline lookup yields CDR1 GTSNPN and CDR2 SVGIG (reference sequence). This CDR3 region has 14 residues. The V end was cut by 3 bases, the J end by 0 bases, with 10 bases between. The CDR3 sequence: CAWSGSVSTDTQYF. CDR3 DNA: TGTGCCTGGAGCGGTAGCGTCAGCACAGATACGCAGTATTTT. Supplemented by reference TRBV30 and TRBJ2-3, the full variable domain reads SQTIHQWPATLVQPVGSPLSLECTVEGTSNPNLYWYRQAAGRGLQLLFYSVGIGQISSEVPQNLSASRPQDRQFILSSKKLLLSDSGFYLCAWSGSVSTDTQYFGPGTRLTVL.

This clone appeared a few times. CDR3 nucleotide sequence: TGTGCCAGCAGAGGCGGTTACAATGAGCAGTTCTTC. Translated, it gives CASRGGYNEQFF. V and J are TRBV6-5 and TRBJ2-1; no firm D call. The germline V and J ends were trimmed by 6 bases and 4 bases, with 7 bases remaining between them. The CDR3 is 12 residues long. CDR1 and CDR2 (germline): MNHEY, SVGAGI.

J is TRBJ2-3 and V is TRBV7-3; TRBD2 might be the D (6 bases). Trimming left V 5 bases short and J 1 base short, with 13 bases between. The CDR3 spans 15 residues. The germline CDR1 and CDR2 sequences are SGHTA and FQGTGA. In nucleotides, the CDR3 is TGTGCCAGCAGCCCCCTGGCGGGACGCACAGATACGCAGTATTTT. Encoded protein: CASSPLAGRTDTQYF. The full variable domain, rest sourced from reference TRBV7-3 and TRBJ2-3, is GAGVSQTPSNKVTEKGKYVELRCDPISGHTALYWYRQSLGQGPEFLIYFQGTGAADDSGLPNDRFFAVRPEGSVSTLKIQRTERGDSAVYLCASSPLAGRTDTQYFGPGTRLTVL.

V and J are TRBV9 and TRBJ1-1; TRBD1 matches at 7 bases. There are 14 residues in the CDR3. V shed 5 bases, J shed 2 bases, and the junction held 6 bases outside the gene matches. CDR1 is SGDLS, CDR2 YYNGEE, per germline. The CDR3 bases are TGTGCCAGCAGACCTAGACAGGGTAACACTGAAGCTTTCTTT. This gives the protein CASRPRQGNTEAFF.

The rearrangement links TRBV19 to TRBJ1-6; 9 positions match TRBD1. This CDR3 comprises 15 residues. V lost 6 bases to trimming and J lost 7 bases; unmatched junction nucleotides: 7. Per the germline V gene, CDR1 is LNHDA and CDR2 is SQIVND (reference sequence). Here the CDR3 reads CASRQQGARNSPLHF. The CDR3 DNA reads as TGTGCCAGTAGACAACAGGGGGCCCGAAATTCACCCCTCCACTTT.

The chain joins TRBV29-1 to TRBJ1-2; 8 bases are a match to TRBD1. From germline, CDR1 is SQVTM and CDR2 ANQGSEA. J gave up 7 bases and V 3 bases, and 7 bases lay outside the gene matches. This CDR3 comprises 13 residues. For the CDR3, the DNA is TGCAGCGTTGACGCAGGGGGCCCCTTTGGCTACACCTTC. Translation: CSVDAGGPFGYTF.

The V call is TRBV30, the J call TRBJ1-5; D not certain. Per the germline V gene, CDR1 is GTSNPN and CDR2 is SVGIG (reference sequence). Trimming took 0 bases from V and 4 from J, leaving 16 bases between them. CDR3 length: 16 amino acids. In DNA, the CDR3 is TGTGCCTGGAGTGTACGAAGCGGCGGCGGTAATCAGCCCCAGCATTTT. It encodes CAWSVRSGGGNQPQHF.

The CDR3: CASSPRSEGTEAFF. The DNA of the CDR3 is TGTGCCAGCAGCCCTAGATCCGAGGGAACTGAAGCTTTCTTT. The rearrangement joins TRBV5-4 to TRBJ1-1, with no clear D. The CDR3 consists of 14 residues. Between the trimmed V and J ends, which lost 4 bases and 5 bases, there was a span of 15 bases. Germline values: CDR1 SGHNT, CDR2 YYREEE (reference sequence).

The chain has TRBV19 and TRBJ1-6; D possibly corresponds to TRBD1 (5 bases). Germline assignment: CDR1 LNHDA and CDR2 SQIVND (reference sequence). The length of the CDR3 is 16 residues. V lost 3 bases, J lost 1 base, and 10 bases lay in between. This chain's CDR3 is CASSMTDRSYNSPLHF. As DNA, the CDR3 is TGTGCCAGTAGTATGACCGACAGATCCTATAATTCACCCCTCCACTTT.

The J gene is TRBJ1-2, the V gene TRBV5-8; maybe TRBD1 (6 bases). The CDR3 length is 13 residues. The germline CDR1 and CDR2 sequences are SGHTS and YDEGEE. V shed 4 bases and J shed 6 bases, with 13 bases lying between them. The CDR3 DNA reads TGTGCCAGCAGCCCCGGGACATGGGATGGCTACACCTTC. As protein: CASSPGTWDGYTF.

V and J are TRBV6-6 and TRBJ1-2; D may be TRBD1 (6 bases). The CDR3 has 15 residues. Trimming took off 2 bases at V and 7 bases at J, with 17 bases between the two ends. Germline V CDR1 and CDR2: MNHNY, SVGAGI (reference sequence). In DNA form, the CDR3 reads TGTGCCAGCAGTTACCCGGCAGGGACATCTGCTGGCTACACCTTC. Its protein is CASSYPAGTSAGYTF.

The genes are TRBV30 and TRBJ2-3; D is undetermined. The CDR3 runs to 14 residues. The germline V gene encodes CDR1 GTSNPN and CDR2 SVGIG (reference sequence). V shed 0 bases and J shed 4 bases, with 11 bases lying between them. CDR3 DNA sequence: TGTGCCTGGAGTGTGCCCCCCGGTGCAGATACGCAGTATTTT. This gives the protein CAWSVPPGADTQYF.

This clone has more than one count but fewer than ten. The chain combines TRBV28 with TRBJ1-6; TRBD1 is a possible D gene (6 bases). CDR1 is MDHEN and CDR2 is SYDVKM in the germline V gene. V lost 7 bases and J lost 1, with 8 bases in between. The CDR3 has 14 residues. CDR3 nucleotides: TGTGCCAGCAAGGGGGTATCCTATAATTCACCCCTCCACTTT. Translated, it gives CASKGVSYNSPLHF.

The chain uses TRBV28 and TRBJ1-6; no clear D. Trimming left V 4 bases short and J 11 bases short, with 12 bases between. This CDR3 has 13 residues. Per the germline V gene, CDR1 is MDHEN and CDR2 is SYDVKM. Here the CDR3 reads CASSSSGLTPLHF. The CDR3 region has the DNA TGTGCCAGCAGTTCCTCAGGTTTAACACCCCTCCACTTT.

This clone was seen more than once but under ten times. This chain uses TRBV7-2 with TRBJ1-2; maybe TRBD1 (5 bases). CDR1 SGHTA and CDR2 FQGNSA come from the germline V gene. The CDR3 length is 14 residues. V was shortened by 5 bases and J by 5 bases, with 15 bases between the two germline ends. The CDR3: CASSGAVPGYGYTF. The CDR3 DNA follows: TGTGCCAGCAGCGGGGCCGTCCCAGGGTATGGCTACACCTTC.

The chain has TRBV11-2 and TRBJ1-6; no clear D. Deletions cut 3 bases from V and 1 base from J, with 7 bases between. This CDR3 region has 15 residues. Germline V gene sequence: CDR1 SGHAT, CDR2 FQNNGV. The CDR3 protein is CASSFPGSYNSPLHF. The CDR3 nucleotides read TGTGCCAGCAGCTTTCCGGGATCCTATAATTCACCCCTCCACTTT.

The chain combines TRBV28 with TRBJ2-7; TRBD1 matches 10 bases. With V trimmed by 7 bases and J by 0 bases, 12 bases remained unmatched. CDR1 and CDR2 (germline): MDHEN, SYDVKM. CDR3 length: 17 amino acids. The CDR3 coding sequence is TGTGCCAGCACTTCTGGCCGAGGACAGGGGGTCTCCTACGAGCAGTACTTC. Its translation: CASTSGRGQGVSYEQYF.

The CDR3 reads CASRAGLSGELFF. CDR3 DNA sequence: TGTGCCAGCAGGGCCGGACTATCCGGGGAGCTGTTTTTT. V usage is TRBV5-4 and J usage is TRBJ2-2; tentative D call: TRBD2 (6 bases). This CDR3 is 13 amino acids long. Trimming stripped 5 bases from V and 6 bases from J, with 11 bases between. Looked up from germline, CDR1 is SGHNT and CDR2 is YYREEE (reference sequence).